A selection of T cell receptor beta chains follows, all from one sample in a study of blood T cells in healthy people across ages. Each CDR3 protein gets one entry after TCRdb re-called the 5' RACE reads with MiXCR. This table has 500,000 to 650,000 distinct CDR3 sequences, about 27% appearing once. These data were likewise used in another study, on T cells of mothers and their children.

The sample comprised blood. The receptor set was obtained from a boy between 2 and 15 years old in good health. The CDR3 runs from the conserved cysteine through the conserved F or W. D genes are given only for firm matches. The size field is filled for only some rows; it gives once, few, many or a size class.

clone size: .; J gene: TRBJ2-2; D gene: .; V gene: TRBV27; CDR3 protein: CASSFLSPGELFF; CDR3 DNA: TGTGCCAGCAGTTTTTTATCCCCCGGGGAGCTGTTTTTT
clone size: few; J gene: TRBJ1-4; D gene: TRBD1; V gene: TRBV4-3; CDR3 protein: CASSQDQGDNEKLFF; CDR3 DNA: TGCGCCAGCAGCCAAGACCAGGGGGATAATGAAAAACTGTTTTTT
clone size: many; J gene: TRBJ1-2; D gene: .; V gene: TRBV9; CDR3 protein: CASSVSGYGYTF; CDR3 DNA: TGTGCCAGCAGCGTCTCGGGGTATGGCTACACCTTC
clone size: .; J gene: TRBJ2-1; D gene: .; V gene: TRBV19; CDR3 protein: CASSRDLGNEQFF; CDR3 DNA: TGTGCCAGTAGCAGGGACCTGGGAAATGAGCAGTTCTTC
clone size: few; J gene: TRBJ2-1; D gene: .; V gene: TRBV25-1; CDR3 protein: CASEQGQGNEQLF; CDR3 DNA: TGTGCCAGCGAACAGGGTCAAGGTAATGAGCAGCTCTTC
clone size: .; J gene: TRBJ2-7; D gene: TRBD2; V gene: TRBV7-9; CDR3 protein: CASSPRIMTTSGSLYEQYF; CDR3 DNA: TGTGCCAGCAGCCCAAGGATTATGACGACTAGCGGGAGTCTCTACGAGCAGTACTTC
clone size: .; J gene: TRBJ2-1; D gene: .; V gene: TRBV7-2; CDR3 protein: CASNQGPSRQQFF; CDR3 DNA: TGTGCCAGCAATCAGGGGCCCTCGAGGCAGCAGTTCTTC
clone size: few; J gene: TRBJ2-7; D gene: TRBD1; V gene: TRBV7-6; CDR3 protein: CASSLGDRGSHEQYF; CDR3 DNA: TGTGCCAGCAGCTTGGGGGACAGGGGCTCCCACGAGCAGTACTTC
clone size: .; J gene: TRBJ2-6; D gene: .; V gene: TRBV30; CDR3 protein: CAWSGPSKVGANVLTF; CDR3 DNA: TGTGCCTGGAGTGGGCCGTCGAAGGTTGGGGCCAACGTCCTGACTTTC
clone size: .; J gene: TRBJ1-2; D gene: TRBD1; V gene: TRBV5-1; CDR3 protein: CASSSRQGVGYGYTF; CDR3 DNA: TGCGCCAGCAGCTCACGACAGGGGGTAGGCTATGGCTACACCTTC
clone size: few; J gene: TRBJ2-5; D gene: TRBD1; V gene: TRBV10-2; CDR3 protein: CASSESGGLGETQYF; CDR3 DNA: TGCGCCAGCAGTGAGTCAGGGGGCTTAGGGGAGACCCAGTACTTC
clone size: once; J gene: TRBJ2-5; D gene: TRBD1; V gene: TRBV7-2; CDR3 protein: CASSYRDRGEKTQYF; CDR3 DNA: TGTGCCAGCAGCTACCGGGACAGGGGAGAAAAGACCCAGTACTTC
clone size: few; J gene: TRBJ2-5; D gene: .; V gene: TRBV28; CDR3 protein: CASSLYDRPQETQYF; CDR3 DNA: TGTGCCAGCAGTTTATATGACAGGCCCCAAGAGACCCAGTACTTC
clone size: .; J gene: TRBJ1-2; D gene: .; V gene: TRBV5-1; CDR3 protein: CASSLGFEGGPRGYTF; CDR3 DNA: TGCGCCAGCAGCTTGGGTTTCGAAGGGGGGCCCCGTGGCTACACCTTC
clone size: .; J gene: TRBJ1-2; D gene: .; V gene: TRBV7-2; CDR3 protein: CASSLGPRYGYTF; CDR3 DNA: TGTGCCAGCAGCCTGGGGCCTCGATATGGCTACACCTTC
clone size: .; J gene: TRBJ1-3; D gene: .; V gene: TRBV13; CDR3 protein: CASSGGESSGNTIYF; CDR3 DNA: TGTGCCAGCAGCGGGGGGGAGAGCTCTGGAAACACCATATATTTT
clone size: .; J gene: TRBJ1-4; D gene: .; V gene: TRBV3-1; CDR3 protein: CASSQMKEKLFF; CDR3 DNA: TGTGCCAGCAGCCAAATGAAAGAAAAACTGTTTTTT
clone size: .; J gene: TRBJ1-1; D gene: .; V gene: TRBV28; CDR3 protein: CASSSPGLVTEAFF; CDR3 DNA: TGTGCCAGCAGTAGCCCCGGGTTGGTTACTGAAGCTTTCTTT
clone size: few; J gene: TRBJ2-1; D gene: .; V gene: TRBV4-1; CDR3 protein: CASSRIYGVYNEQFF; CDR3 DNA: TGCGCCAGCAGCCGGATTTATGGGGTATACAATGAGCAGTTCTTC
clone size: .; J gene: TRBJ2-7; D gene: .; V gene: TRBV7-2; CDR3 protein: CASSSGPGTSYEQYF; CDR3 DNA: TGTGCCAGCAGCTCAGGGCCCGGGACTTCCTACGAGCAGTACTTC
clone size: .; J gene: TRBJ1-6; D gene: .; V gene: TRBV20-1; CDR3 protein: CSARVPTSGLPLHF; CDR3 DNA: TGCAGTGCTAGAGTCCCAACCAGCGGACTCCCCCTCCACTTT
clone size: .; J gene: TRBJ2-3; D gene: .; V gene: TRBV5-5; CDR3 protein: CASSRTHTDTQYF; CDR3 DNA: TGTGCCAGCAGCCGGACCCACACAGATACGCAGTATTTT
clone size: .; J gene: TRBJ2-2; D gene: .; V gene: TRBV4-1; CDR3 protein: CASTSPSHSTGELFF; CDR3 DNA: TGCGCCAGCACGTCTCCTTCTCATTCCACCGGGGAGCTGTTTTTT
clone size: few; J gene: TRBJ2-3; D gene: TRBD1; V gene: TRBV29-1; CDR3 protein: CSVGDRGQSTDTQYF; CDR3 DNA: TGCAGCGTTGGGGACAGGGGCCAGAGCACAGATACGCAGTATTTT
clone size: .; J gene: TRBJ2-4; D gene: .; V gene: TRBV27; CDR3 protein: CASSPQTRAKNIQYF; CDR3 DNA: TGTGCCAGCAGTCCCCAAACCCGGGCCAAAAACATTCAGTACTTC
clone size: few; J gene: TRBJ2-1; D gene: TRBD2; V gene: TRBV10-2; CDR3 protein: CASSSGTSGSTEQFF; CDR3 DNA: TGCGCCAGCTCCTCCGGGACTAGCGGGAGTACTGAGCAGTTCTTC
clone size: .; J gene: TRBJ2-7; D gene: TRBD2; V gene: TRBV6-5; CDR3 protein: CASSRGGTRNHEQYF; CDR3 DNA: TGTGCCAGCAGTAGGGGGGGGACTAGAAATCACGAGCAGTACTTC
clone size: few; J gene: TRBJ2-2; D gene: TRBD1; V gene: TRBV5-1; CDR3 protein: CASSPVGQANTGELFF; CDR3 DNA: TGCGCCAGCAGCCCGGTAGGACAGGCGAACACCGGGGAGCTGTTTTTT
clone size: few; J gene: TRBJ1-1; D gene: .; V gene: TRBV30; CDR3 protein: CAWQVGTEAFF; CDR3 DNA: TGTGCCTGGCAGGTTGGGACTGAAGCTTTCTTT
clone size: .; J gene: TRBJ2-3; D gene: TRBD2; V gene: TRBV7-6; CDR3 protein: CASSFSGGDGDTQYF; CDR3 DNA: TGTGCCAGCAGCTTCTCGGGGGGGGACGGAGATACGCAGTATTTT
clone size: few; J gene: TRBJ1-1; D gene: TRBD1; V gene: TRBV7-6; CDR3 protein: CASSQTGGLAEAFF; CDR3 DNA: TGTGCCAGCAGCCAGACAGGGGGTCTCGCTGAAGCTTTCTTT
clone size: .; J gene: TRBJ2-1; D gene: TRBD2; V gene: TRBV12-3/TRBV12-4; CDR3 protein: CASTGTRAWNEQFF; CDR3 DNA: TGTGCCAGCACCGGGACTAGGGCTTGGAATGAGCAGTTCTTC
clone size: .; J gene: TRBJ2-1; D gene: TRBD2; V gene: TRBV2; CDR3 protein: CASKAGDSYNEQFF; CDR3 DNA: TGTGCCAGCAAGGCGGGGGACTCCTACAATGAGCAGTTCTTC
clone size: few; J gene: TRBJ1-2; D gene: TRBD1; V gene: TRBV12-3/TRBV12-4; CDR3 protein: CAGSRTGPGIGYGYTF; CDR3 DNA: TGTGCCGGCAGTCGGACAGGGCCAGGGATTGGGTATGGCTACACCTTC
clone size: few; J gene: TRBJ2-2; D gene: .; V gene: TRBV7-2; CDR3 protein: CASSLGGARLGELFF; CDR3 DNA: TGTGCCAGCAGCTTAGGTGGCGCCCGTTTAGGGGAGCTGTTTTTT
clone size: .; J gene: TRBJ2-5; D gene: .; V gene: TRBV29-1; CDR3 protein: CSVNRAARQETQYF; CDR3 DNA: TGCAGCGTTAACAGGGCAGCAAGACAAGAGACCCAGTACTTC
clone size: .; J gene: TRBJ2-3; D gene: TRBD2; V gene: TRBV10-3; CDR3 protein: CAIGISGVTTDTQYF; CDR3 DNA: TGTGCCATCGGTATTAGCGGGGTTACCACAGATACGCAGTATTTT
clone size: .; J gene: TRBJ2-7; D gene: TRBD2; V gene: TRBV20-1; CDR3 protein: CSIERGGLHEQYF; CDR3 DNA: TGCAGTATTGAGCGGGGGGGCCTCCACGAGCAGTACTTC
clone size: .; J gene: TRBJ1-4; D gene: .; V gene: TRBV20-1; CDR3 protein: CSARDTATNEKLFF; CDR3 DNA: TGCAGTGCACGCGACACCGCAACTAATGAAAAACTGTTTTTT
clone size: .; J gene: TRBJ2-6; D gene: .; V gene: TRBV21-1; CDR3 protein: CASITHMCSGANVLTF; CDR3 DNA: TGTGCCAGCATTACACATATGTGCTCTGGGGCCAACGTCCTGACTTTC
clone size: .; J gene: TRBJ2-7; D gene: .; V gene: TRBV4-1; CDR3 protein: CASSQSPSDYYEQYF; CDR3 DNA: TGCGCCAGCAGTCAAAGCCCGAGCGATTACTACGAGCAGTACTTC
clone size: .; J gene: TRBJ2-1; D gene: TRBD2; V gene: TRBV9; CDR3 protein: CASSVSSGGGGSYNEQFF; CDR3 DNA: TGTGCCAGCAGCGTAAGTAGCGGGGGTGGCGGCTCCTACAATGAGCAGTTCTTC
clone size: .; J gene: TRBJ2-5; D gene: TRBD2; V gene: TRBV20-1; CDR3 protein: CSARGSSGMTQETQYF; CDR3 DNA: TGCAGTGCTAGGGGGAGTAGCGGGATGACCCAGGAGACCCAGTACTTC
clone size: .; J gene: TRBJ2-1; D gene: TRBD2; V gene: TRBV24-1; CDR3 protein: CATSDPLGTSSNEQFF; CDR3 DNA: TGTGCCACCAGTGATCCCCTCGGGACTAGCTCTAATGAGCAGTTCTTC
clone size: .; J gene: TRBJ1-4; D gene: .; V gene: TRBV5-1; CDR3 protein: CASSLGSSRNEKLFF; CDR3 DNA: TGCGCCAGCAGCTTGGGGTCCAGCCGAAATGAAAAACTGTTTTTT
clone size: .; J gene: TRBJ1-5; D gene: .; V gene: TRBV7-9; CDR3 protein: CASSLALGVNSNQPQHF; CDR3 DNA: TGTGCCAGCAGCTTAGCGCTCGGGGTAAATAGCAATCAGCCCCAGCATTTT
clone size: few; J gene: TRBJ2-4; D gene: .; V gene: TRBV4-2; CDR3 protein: CASSPNAKNIQYF; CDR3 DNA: TGTGCCAGCAGCCCTAATGCGAAAAACATTCAGTACTTC
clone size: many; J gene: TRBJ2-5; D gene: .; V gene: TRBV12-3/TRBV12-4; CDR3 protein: CASSLREETQYF; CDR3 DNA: TGTGCCAGCAGTTTAAGGGAAGAGACCCAGTACTTC
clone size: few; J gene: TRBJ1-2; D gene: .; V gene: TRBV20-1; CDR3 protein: CSASLVQGSYGYTF; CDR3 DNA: TGCAGTGCTAGCCTCGTTCAGGGGTCCTATGGCTACACCTTC
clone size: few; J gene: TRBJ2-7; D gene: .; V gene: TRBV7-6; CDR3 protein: CASSLVAAEYYEQYF; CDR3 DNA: TGTGCCAGCAGCTTAGTGGCGGCAGAGTACTACGAGCAGTACTTC
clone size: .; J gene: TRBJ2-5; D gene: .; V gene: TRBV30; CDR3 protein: CAWEGGIAGPQETQYF; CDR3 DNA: TGTGCCTGGGAGGGTGGGATAGCTGGCCCTCAAGAGACCCAGTACTTC
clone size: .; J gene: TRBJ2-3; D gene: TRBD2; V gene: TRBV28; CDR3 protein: CASSALSGSGTDTQYF; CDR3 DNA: TGTGCCAGCAGTGCCCTCAGCGGGAGTGGGACAGATACGCAGTATTTT
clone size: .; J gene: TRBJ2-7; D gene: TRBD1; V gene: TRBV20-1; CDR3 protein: CSWGQGSYEQYF; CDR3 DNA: TGCAGCTGGGGACAGGGTTCCTACGAGCAGTACTTC
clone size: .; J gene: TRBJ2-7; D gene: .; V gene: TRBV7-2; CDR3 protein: CASSLNRGSSYEQYF; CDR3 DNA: TGTGCCAGCAGCTTAAATCGGGGATCATCCTACGAGCAGTACTTC